A selection of T cell receptor beta chains follows, all from one sample in a study of OX40 agonist ivuxolimab in advanced cancers. Here immunoSEQ multiplex PCR was the method, and the copy in TCRdb shows in-frame clones only, minus some. This sample has tens of thousands of clones, with about nine tenths found just once. Sequences were derived from CD4+ or CD8+ T cells sorted from blood, sampled in a trial of the OX40 agonist ivuxolimab. Receptor source: an adult with an advanced solid tumor such as melanoma, head and neck, liver or kidney cancer. Both conserved end residues are part of each CDR3. Fields, in order: CDR3 protein, J gene, V gene, D gene. D genes are given only for firm matches.

CASSLSPNLYSPLHF,TRBJ1-6,TRBV27,.
CASSLRGQGLTEAFF,TRBJ1-1,TRBV5-1,TRBD1
CASRGTGNQPQHF,TRBJ1-5,TRBV25-1,.
CASSAQAPLNYGYTF,TRBJ1-2,TRBV19,.
CASSFRQNGYTF,TRBJ1-2,TRBV7-2,.
CASSSGTGVDTEAFF,TRBJ1-1,TRBV28,TRBD1
CASSMWGAVETQYF,TRBJ2-5,TRBV19,.
CASSPGNYGYTF,TRBJ1-2,TRBV7-9,.
CASSPRRFEAFF,TRBJ1-1,TRBV7-2,.
CAIEQGTGTGELFF,TRBJ2-2,TRBV10-3,.
CASRGKPNTGELFF,TRBJ2-2,TRBV2,.
CASTMTGGSSGANVLTF,TRBJ2-6,TRBV2,TRBD1
CASRGGGYGYTF,TRBJ1-2,TRBV2,.
CASSLAAQGVETQYF,TRBJ2-5,TRBV5-1,TRBD1
CASSSGRRGAEFF,TRBJ2-1,TRBV7-9,TRBD2
CASSQALRVGRTNVLTF,TRBJ2-6,TRBV4-1,.
CASSLRNLATNEKLFF,TRBJ1-4,TRBV5-1,.
CASSEKGDPGQGQFF,TRBJ2-1,TRBV6-1,TRBD1
CASSPLRGRVIQYF,TRBJ2-5,TRBV11-2,.
CAWSRVNEQYF,TRBJ2-7,TRBV30,.
CSVNRDRTNTEAFF,TRBJ1-1,TRBV29-1,TRBD1
CAWTLAGGNTGELFF,TRBJ2-2,TRBV30,TRBD2
CASSSQSGSSYNEQFF,TRBJ2-1,TRBV7-2,.
CASSPDHDTQYF,TRBJ2-3,TRBV18,.
CASSLDRAGTEAFF,TRBJ1-1,TRBV7-8,.
CASSQGHKNTEAFF,TRBJ1-1,TRBV4-2,.
CASSLGGSGNTIYF,TRBJ1-3,TRBV7-8,.
CASGLGLKNEKLFF,TRBJ1-4,TRBV12-5,.
CAWSGRVGGYTF,TRBJ1-2,TRBV30,.
CASSHRDTDTQYF,TRBJ2-3,TRBV7-9,.
CASSPAVTGANVLTF,TRBJ2-6,TRBV18,.
CASAQGEGQPQHF,TRBJ1-5,TRBV2,.
CASSDSGTGAPYGYTF,TRBJ1-2,TRBV5-1,TRBD1
CASSTGTGRIGELFF,TRBJ2-2,TRBV5-1,.
CASSLRAVEQFF,TRBJ2-1,TRBV11-2,.
CASSVSQGVGEKLFF,TRBJ1-4,TRBV7-9,TRBD1
CASRGQGDNSPLHF,TRBJ1-6,TRBV11-2,TRBD1